The 27 T cell receptor beta chains in this list originate from one sample, sequenced in a study of cytomegalovirus exposure and HLA in healthy donors. A multiplex PCR was run with 60 Vbeta primers and 13 Jbeta primers. Sequencing used immunoSEQ multiplex PCR; TCRdb keeps in-frame clones, though not all of them. The sample carries some 140,000 clones, about 74% recorded once. Sequencing input: PBMCs. The receptors come from a man younger than 35 in good health and CMV-seropositive.

The rearrangement uses TRBV7-8 and TRBJ2-5; 7 bases are a match to TRBD2. CDR1 and CDR2 from the germline V gene are SGHVS and FQNEAQ. The CDR3 sequence is 15 residues long. Trimming took 5 bases from V and 4 from J; bases not matched to a gene: 10. The CDR3 sequence: CASSHPSGGGETQYF. CDR3 sequence (DNA): TGTGCCAGCAGCCACCCATCGGGGGGTGGAGAGACCCAGTACTTC.

A single count supports this clone. The chain carries TRBV5-1 and TRBJ2-7; 10 bases align to TRBD2. Germline CDR1 reads SGHRS; CDR2 reads YFSETQ. This CDR3 comprises 17 residues. With 0 bases clipped from V and 5 bases from J, the junction kept 11 bases outside the gene matches. This CDR3 is CASSLDLLAGLVNEQYF. The CDR3 DNA is TGCGCCAGCAGCTTGGATTTACTAGCGGGGCTTGTCAACGAGCAGTACTTC.

The chain couples TRBV5-6 to TRBJ1-1; a possible D gene is TRBD1 (6 bases). V was trimmed by 4 bases and J by 4 bases, leaving 14 bases between them. CDR3 length equals 14 residues. Germline loops: CDR1 SGHDT, CDR2 YYEEEE. The CDR3 nucleotides are TGTGCCAGCAGCCAGCTGGACAGAGTCACTGAAGCTTTCTTT. It specifies CASSQLDRVTEAFF. Full variable domain (remainder filled in from reference TRBV5-6 and TRBJ1-1): DAGVTQSPTHLIKTRGQQVTLRCSPKSGHDTVSWYQQALGQGPQFIFQYYEEEERQRGNFPDRFSGHQFPNYSSELNVNALLLGDSALYLCASSQLDRVTEAFFGQGTRLTVV.

This clone showed up just a few times. The CDR3 loop is CASSIGTGNQPQHF. The CDR3 nucleotides read TGTGCCAGCAGCATCGGGACAGGCAATCAGCCCCAGCATTTT. The chain links TRBV27 to TRBJ1-5; 7 bases align to TRBD1. The CDR3 totals 14 residues. Per the germline V gene, CDR1 is MNHEY and CDR2 is SMNVEV (reference sequence). V lost 6 bases to trimming and J lost 2 bases; unmatched junction nucleotides: 4.

This chain joins TRBV6-6 and TRBJ2-7, with 7 nucleotides matching TRBD2. CDR1 and CDR2 (germline): MNHNY, SVGAGI (reference sequence). The ends lost 4 bases at V and 4 bases at J; junction bases unmatched: 13. The CDR3 is 16 amino acids. CDR3 coding DNA: TGTGCCAGCAGTTTAAAGGCCGCGGGAGTTGGGTACGAGCAGTACTTC. Translated, it gives CASSLKAAGVGYEQYF.

This chain links TRBV5-1 with TRBJ1-2; D gene ambiguous. The CDR3 runs to 13 residues. Trimming stripped 3 bases from V and 0 bases from J, with 6 bases between. Germline CDR1 is SGHRS and CDR2 is YFSETQ. The DNA of the CDR3 is TGCGCCAGCAGCTCGGTTTCTAACTATGGCTACACCTTC. Translation: CASSSVSNYGYTF.

The chain uses TRBV7-2 and TRBJ2-2; TRBD2 agrees at 11 bases. V shed 2 bases and J 7 bases; nucleotides not matched to a gene: 6. CDR1 and CDR2 from the germline V gene are SGHTA and FQGNSA. The CDR3 sequence is 16 residues long. This CDR3 is CASSLLAGGVRGELFF. The CDR3 nucleotides are TGTGCCAGCAGCTTACTAGCGGGGGGCGTACGCGGGGAGCTGTTTTTT.

This chain joins TRBV14 and TRBJ2-2; D may be TRBD1 (5 bases). This CDR3 is built from 13 residues. The germline V and J ends were trimmed by 5 bases and 5 bases, with 9 bases remaining between them. Germline CDR1 and CDR2: SGHDN and FVKESK. The CDR3 region is CASSYQGTGELFF. The DNA of the CDR3 is TGTGCCAGCAGCTACCAGGGTACCGGGGAGCTGTTTTTT.

The J gene is TRBJ2-7, the V gene TRBV11-2, with TRBD1 as a possible D gene (6 bases). V was cut by 2 bases and J by 1 base, with 12 bases left in between. This CDR3 contains 15 residues. CDR1 is SGHAT and CDR2 is FQNNGV in the germline V gene. This chain's CDR3 is CASSLLQGYSYEQYF. The DNA for the CDR3 is TGTGCCAGCAGCTTATTGCAGGGGTATTCCTACGAGCAGTACTTC.

This chain links TRBV6-1 with TRBJ1-5; the D is unclear. CDR3 length: 10 amino acids. Per the germline V gene, CDR1 is MNHNS and CDR2 is SASEGT. The CDR3 region has the DNA TGTCCAGGCCGCAATCAGCCCCAGCATTTT. Translated, it gives CPGRNQPQHF.

This clone was seen just once. The rearrangement joins TRBV11-1 to TRBJ2-7; the D gene is possibly TRBD2 (5 bases). CDR3 length equals 14 residues. CDR1 SGHAT and CDR2 FQDESV come from the germline V gene (reference sequence). The ends were cut back, 8 bases at V and 2 bases at J, with 16 bases in the middle. The CDR3 bases are TGTGCCAGCGGACGGGGTACGGCACCCTACGAGCAGTACTTC. Translating gives CASGRGTAPYEQYF.

This clone was picked up a small number of times. The gene calls are TRBV19 and TRBJ2-1, with a possible D match to TRBD2 (5 bases). Germline CDR1 is LNHDA and CDR2 is SQIVND (reference sequence). V was trimmed by 4 bases and J by 5 bases, leaving 12 bases between them. The CDR3 has 14 amino acids. DNA of the CDR3: TGTGCCAGTAGTAAAGGGAGTGTCAACAATGAGCAGTTCTTC. This encodes CASSKGSVNNEQFF.

CDR3 bases: TGTGCCAGCAGTGAACAGGACCGAGGGGGCTACACCTTC. This translates into CASSEQDRGGYTF. The chain recombines TRBV2 with TRBJ1-2; D is unresolved. Germline CDR1 is SNHLY and CDR2 is FYNNEI. Trimming cost V 2 bases and J 8 bases, with 12 bases left between them. The CDR3 loop spans 13 amino acids.

This clone has only a few counts. V is TRBV7-9 and J is TRBJ2-3; 10 nucleotides match TRBD2. V shed 10 bases and J 2 bases; nucleotides not matched to a gene: 6. Germline V CDR1 and CDR2: SEHNR, FQNEAQ (reference sequence). This CDR3 region has 14 residues. Here the CDR3 reads CAIRLAGATDTQYF. In DNA, the CDR3 is TGTGCCATCCGGCTAGCGGGAGCCACAGATACGCAGTATTTT.

Only one count was recorded for this clone. This rearrangement joins TRBV19 to TRBJ1-5, with D uncertain. V was trimmed by 7 bases and J by 0 bases, leaving 10 bases between them. Per germline, CDR1 LNHDA and CDR2 SQIVND (reference sequence). The CDR3 is 14 residues long. The CDR3 DNA follows: TGTGCCAGTACAGGCCCCCCTAGCAATCAGCCCCAGCATTTT. Translated, it gives CASTGPPSNQPQHF.

The genes are TRBV9 and TRBJ1-6, with 9 bases matching TRBD1. Germline CDR1 and CDR2: SGDLS and YYNGEE. The CDR3 runs 19 residues. V lost 7 bases and J lost 0; bases outside the gene matches: 14. CDR3 sequence reads: CASSPGDRAGPSYNSPLHF. CDR3 nucleotides: TGTGCCAGCTCCCCAGGGGACAGGGCGGGACCCTCCTATAATTCACCCCTCCACTTT.

V usage is TRBV15 and J usage is TRBJ2-1; D is unclear. The CDR3 consists of 13 residues. Germline loops: CDR1 LNHNV, CDR2 YYDKDF (reference sequence). With 0 bases removed from V and 9 bases from J, the gap between germline ends came to 9 bases. This chain's CDR3 is CATSRDSFSEQFF. The CDR3 DNA follows: TGTGCCACCAGCAGAGACTCGTTTAGTGAGCAGTTCTTC.

This chain connects TRBV15 to TRBJ2-5; D might be TRBD2 (5 bases). Trimming left V 9 bases short and J 2 bases short, with 16 bases between. This CDR3 spans 14 amino acids. Germline V gene lookup returns CDR1 LNHNV and CDR2 YYDKDF (reference sequence). The CDR3 spells CATTPRRLQETQYF. The CDR3 DNA sequence: TGTGCCACAACCCCCAGGAGGTTACAAGAGACCCAGTACTTC.

The chain uses TRBV6-5 and TRBJ1-1, with TRBD1 matching 7 bases. The CDR3 sequence is 15 residues long. Germline V gene sequence: CDR1 MNHEY, CDR2 SVGAGI. The ends lost 5 bases at V and 1 base at J; junction bases unmatched: 7. The CDR3 protein is CASSPRGAANTEAFF. For the CDR3, the DNA is TGTGCCAGCAGTCCCAGGGGGGCAGCGAACACTGAAGCTTTCTTT.

The chain recombines TRBV10-3 with TRBJ1-1, with D possibly matching TRBD1 (5 bases). The CDR3 extends over 13 amino acids. The germline V gene has CDR1 ENHRY and CDR2 SYGVKD. Trimming took off 3 bases at V and 2 bases at J, with 7 bases between the two ends. The CDR3 sequence is CAISDRDNTEAFF. Here the CDR3 DNA reads TGTGCCATCAGTGACAGGGATAACACTGAAGCTTTCTTT.

The CDR3 DNA sequence: TGCGCCAGCAGCTGGGGTATGGCAGGGTCCGACGAGCAGTACTTC. This translates into CASSWGMAGSDEQYF. The chain employs TRBV5-1 and TRBJ2-7, with D perhaps matching TRBD1 (5 bases). This CDR3 spans 15 amino acids. In germline, CDR1 is SGHRS, CDR2 YFSETQ. V gave up 3 bases and J gave up 5 bases, with 18 bases separating them.

J is TRBJ1-5 and V is TRBV10-3, with 8 bases lining up with TRBD1. Germline trimming cut 0 bases from V and 5 bases from J; bases unmatched to any gene: 3. Germline loops: CDR1 ENHRY, CDR2 SYGVKD. The CDR3 sequence is 15 residues long. Here the CDR3 reads CAISESNRGDQPQHF. The CDR3 DNA is TGTGCCATCAGTGAGTCGAACAGGGGGGATCAGCCCCAGCATTTT.

The V gene is TRBV29-1, the J gene TRBJ2-5; 9 nucleotides agree with TRBD1. The J call could be wrong; TRBJ2-7 is a better fit for the DNA end. CDR3 length equals 12 residues. The germline CDR1 and CDR2 sequences are SQVTM and ANQGSEA. This chain's CDR3 is CSGTGTGNEQYF. CDR3 coding DNA: TGCAGCGGTACAGGGACAGGGAACGAGCAGTACTTC.

V usage is TRBV19 and J usage is TRBJ1-5, with TRBD1 identical over 8 bases. In germline, CDR1 is LNHDA, CDR2 SQIVND (reference sequence). J was trimmed by 3 bases and V by 3 bases; bases with no gene match: 7. The CDR3 totals 16 residues. DNA for the CDR3: TGTGCCAGTAGTATCGACAGGGGCATCGTCAATCAGCCCCAGCATTTT. Translating it yields CASSIDRGIVNQPQHF.

V usage is TRBV7-9 and J usage is TRBJ2-7; a possible D gene is TRBD2 (6 bases). The CDR3 is 12 amino acids. Germline CDR1 is SEHNR and CDR2 is FQNEAQ (reference sequence). Trimming cost V 5 bases and J 3 bases, with 8 bases left between them. The CDR3 region is CASSVGGYEQYF. The CDR3 region has the DNA TGTGCCAGCAGCGTGGGGGGCTACGAGCAGTACTTC.

The chain has TRBV19 and TRBJ2-7; weak D call: TRBD1 (5 bases). CDR3 length equals 13 residues. CDR1 LNHDA and CDR2 SQIVND come from the germline V gene (reference sequence). V lost 4 bases and J 5 bases, leaving 12 bases between the germline ends. Written as DNA, the CDR3 is TGTGCCAGTAGTAGGTCAGGGCGGCACGAGCAGTACTTC. It is translated as CASSRSGRHEQYF.

The chain joins TRBV7-6 to TRBJ1-6; 10 bases line up with TRBD1. V lost 0 bases to trimming and J lost 10 bases; unmatched junction nucleotides: 9. CDR1 and CDR2 (germline): SGHVS, FNYEAQ. This CDR3 spans 17 amino acids. In nucleotides, the CDR3 is TGTGCCAGCAGCTTAGCTCACGGACAGGGGGGAAAGTCACCCCTCCACTTT. Its translation is CASSLAHGQGGKSPLHF.